Listed below are T cell receptor beta chains from one sample, sequenced in a study of T cell changes during pregnancy in multiple sclerosis. TCRdb's copy holds only in-frame clones and misses some; the assay was immunoSEQ multiplex PCR. The sample has over 35,000 clones, approximately 92% seen once. Material for sequencing was peripheral blood. The source of these receptors is a female donor with multiple sclerosis, enrolled in a pregnancy study. The CDR3 runs from the conserved cysteine through the conserved F or W. The D gene is left open where the match is weak. Clone size is not always given. Where it is, it says once, few, many or a class for expanded clones.

>.|TRBJ2-1|.|TRBV9
CASSVDGSYNEQFF
TGTGCCAGCAGCGTAGACGGCTCCTACAATGAGCAGTTCTTC
>once|TRBJ2-5|TRBD2|TRBV10-2
CASSPGGGETQYF
TGCGCCAGCAGTCCCGGCGGGGGGGAGACCCAGTACTTC